A single TCR beta chain is shown here with its context. Its antigen is not known. Data came from immunoSEQ multiplex PCR; TCRdb stores just in-frame clones and leaves some out. The table lists some 28,000 clones, roughly 90% of them singletons, with roughly 1.3% in the top ten. The entry originates in a study of multiple sclerosis patients with progressive multifocal leukoencephalopathy. Study findings and constraints: Findings may reflect JC virus infection or just general immunocompromise. Expanded clones at PML onset predated and persisted through natalizumab therapy.

The time point here: less than 15 months of natalizumab therapy. Longitudinal control samples came from natalizumab-treated multiple sclerosis patients without PML. T1 and T2 blood were collected at 6 and 12 months of natalizumab. In germline, CDR1 is SEHNR, CDR2 FQNEAQ (reference sequence). V dropped 6 bases and J dropped 0 bases, with 8 bases sitting between them. This CDR3 comprises 13 residues. V gene TRBV7-9 combines with J gene TRBJ1-2, with D uncertain. The TCR originated in a human donor with multiple sclerosis. The source material was PBMCs, sampled from a patient treated with natalizumab. The CDR3 nucleotides are TGTGCCAGCAGTCACAGCTCTAACTATGGCTACACCTTC. Its protein product is CASSHSSNYGYTF.